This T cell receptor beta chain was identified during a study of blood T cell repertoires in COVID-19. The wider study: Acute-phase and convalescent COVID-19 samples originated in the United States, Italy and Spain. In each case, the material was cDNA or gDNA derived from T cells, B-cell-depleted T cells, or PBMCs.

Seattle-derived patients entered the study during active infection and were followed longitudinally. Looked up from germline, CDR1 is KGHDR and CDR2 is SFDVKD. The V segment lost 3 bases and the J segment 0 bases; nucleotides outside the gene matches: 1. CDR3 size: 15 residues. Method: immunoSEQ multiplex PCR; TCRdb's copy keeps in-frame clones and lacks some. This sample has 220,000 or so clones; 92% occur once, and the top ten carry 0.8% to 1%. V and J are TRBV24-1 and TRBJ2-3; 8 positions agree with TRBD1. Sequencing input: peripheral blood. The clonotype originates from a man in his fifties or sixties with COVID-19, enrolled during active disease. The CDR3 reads CATSDGTGSTDTQYF. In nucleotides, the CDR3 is TGTGCCACCAGTGATGGGACAGGCAGCACAGATACGCAGTATTTT.